This TCR beta chain was found in a study of blood T cell repertoires in COVID-19. The CDR3 totals 17 residues. Produced via immunoSEQ multiplex PCR; TCRdb's table is partial and in-frame only. The table has more than 45,000 clones, under 85% seen once; the top ten hold roughly 17%. The TCR originated in a man in his forties with acute or convalescent COVID-19. The sequencing input was peripheral blood. This chain joins TRBV7-5 and TRBJ1-1; TRBD1 is the table's D call and was not checked against the DNA. TRBV7-5 is given as a pseudogene. CDR3: CARSLGGQALKNTEAFF. As DNA, the CDR3 is TGTGCCAGAAGCTTAGGTGGTCAGGCCCTGAAGAACACTGAAGCTTTCTTT.